This TCR beta chain was observed in a study of blood T cell repertoires in COVID-19. This table comes from immunoSEQ multiplex PCR, and its TCRdb copy is limited to in-frame clones, with some not included. The sample yields about 170,000 clones, 70% to 85% seen once. The sequenced material came from peripheral blood. The sequence derives from a woman at least 80 years old with acute or convalescent COVID-19.

CDR3 amino acids: CASSQVSGFYEQYF. The CDR3 DNA reads as TGCGCCAGCAGCCAAGTCAGCGGATTCTACGAGCAGTACTTC. The chain joins TRBV4-1 to TRBJ2-7; maybe TRBD2 (5 bases). CDR1 is MGHRA and CDR2 is YSYEKL in the germline V gene. This CDR3 has 14 residues. V lost 1 base and J 3 bases, leaving 10 bases between the germline ends.